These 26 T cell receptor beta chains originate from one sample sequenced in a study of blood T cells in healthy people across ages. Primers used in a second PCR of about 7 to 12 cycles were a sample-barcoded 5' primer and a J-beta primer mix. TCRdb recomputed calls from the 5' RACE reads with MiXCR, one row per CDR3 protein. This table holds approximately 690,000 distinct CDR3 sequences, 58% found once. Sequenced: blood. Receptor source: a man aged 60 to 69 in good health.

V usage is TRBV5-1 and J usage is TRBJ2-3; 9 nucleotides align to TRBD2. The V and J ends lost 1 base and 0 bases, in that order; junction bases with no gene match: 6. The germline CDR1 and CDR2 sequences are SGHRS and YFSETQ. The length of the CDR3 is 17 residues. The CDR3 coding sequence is TGCGCCAGCAGCTTGTTCGGCGGGGGGGTAAGCACAGATACGCAGTATTTT. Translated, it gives CASSLFGGGVSTDTQYF.

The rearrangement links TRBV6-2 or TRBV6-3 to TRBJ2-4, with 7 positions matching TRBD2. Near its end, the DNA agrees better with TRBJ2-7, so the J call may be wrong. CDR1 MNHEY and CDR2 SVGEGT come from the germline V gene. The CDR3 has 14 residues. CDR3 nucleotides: TGTGCCAGCAGGACAGCGGGGACGGCCTACGAGCAGTACTTC. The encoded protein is CASRTAGTAYEQYF.

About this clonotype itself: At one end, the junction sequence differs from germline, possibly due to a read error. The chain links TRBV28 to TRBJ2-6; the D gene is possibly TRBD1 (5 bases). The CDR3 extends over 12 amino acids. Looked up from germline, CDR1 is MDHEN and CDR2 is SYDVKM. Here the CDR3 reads CASSSGADVLTF. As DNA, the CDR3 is TGTGCCAGCAGCTCTGGGGCCGACGTCCTGACTTTC.

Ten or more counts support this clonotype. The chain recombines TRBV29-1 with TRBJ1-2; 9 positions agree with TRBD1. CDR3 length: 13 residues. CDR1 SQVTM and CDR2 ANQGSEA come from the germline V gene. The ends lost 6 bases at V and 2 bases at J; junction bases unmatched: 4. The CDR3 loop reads CSVAGTGNYGYTF. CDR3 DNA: TGCAGCGTGGCCGGGACAGGGAACTATGGCTACACCTTC.

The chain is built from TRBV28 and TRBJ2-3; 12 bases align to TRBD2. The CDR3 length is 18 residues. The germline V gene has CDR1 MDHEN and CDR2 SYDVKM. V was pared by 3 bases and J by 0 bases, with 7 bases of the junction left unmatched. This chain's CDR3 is CASSLPGLAGSSTDTQYF. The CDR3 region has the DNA TGTGCCAGCAGTTTGCCCGGACTAGCGGGGTCCAGCACAGATACGCAGTATTTT.

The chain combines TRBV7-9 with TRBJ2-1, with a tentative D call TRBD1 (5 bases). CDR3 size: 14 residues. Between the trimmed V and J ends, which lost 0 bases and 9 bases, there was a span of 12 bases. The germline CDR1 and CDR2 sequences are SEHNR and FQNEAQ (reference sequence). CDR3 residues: CASSLARWQGEQFF. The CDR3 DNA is TGTGCCAGCAGCTTAGCGCGGTGGCAGGGTGAGCAGTTCTTC.

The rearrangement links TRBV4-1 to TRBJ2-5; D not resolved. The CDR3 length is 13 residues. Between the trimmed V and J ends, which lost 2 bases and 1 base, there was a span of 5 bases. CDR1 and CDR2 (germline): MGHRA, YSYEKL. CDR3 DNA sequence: TGCGCCAGCAGCCAATACAGCCAAGAGACCCAGTACTTC. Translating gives CASSQYSQETQYF.

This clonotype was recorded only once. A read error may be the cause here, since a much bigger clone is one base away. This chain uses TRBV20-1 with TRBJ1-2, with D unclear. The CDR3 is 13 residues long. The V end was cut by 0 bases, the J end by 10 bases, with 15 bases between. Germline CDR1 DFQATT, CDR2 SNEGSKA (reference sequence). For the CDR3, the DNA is TGCAGTGCTAGAGACGTAGGGCCCGGCGACTACACCTTC. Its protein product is CSARDVGPGDYTF.

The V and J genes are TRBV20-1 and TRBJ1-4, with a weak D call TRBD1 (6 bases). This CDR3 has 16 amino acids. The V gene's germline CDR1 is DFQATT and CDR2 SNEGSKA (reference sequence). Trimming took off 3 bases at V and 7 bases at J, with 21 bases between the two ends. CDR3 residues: CSASDDPGERGEKLFF. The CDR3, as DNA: TGCAGTGCTAGCGACGACCCAGGGGAACGAGGTGAAAAACTGTTTTTT.

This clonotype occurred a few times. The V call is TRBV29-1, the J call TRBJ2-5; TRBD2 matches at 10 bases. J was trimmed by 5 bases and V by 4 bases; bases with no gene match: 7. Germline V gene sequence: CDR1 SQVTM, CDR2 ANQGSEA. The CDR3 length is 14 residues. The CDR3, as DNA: TGCAGCGTTGGTGGTAGCGGGGGGATCGAGACCCAGTACTTC. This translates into CSVGGSGGIETQYF.

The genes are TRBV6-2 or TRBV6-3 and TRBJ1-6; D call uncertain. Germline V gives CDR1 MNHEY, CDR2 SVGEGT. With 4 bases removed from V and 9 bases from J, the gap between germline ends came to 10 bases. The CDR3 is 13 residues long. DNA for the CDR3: TGTGCCAGCAGTTCCTCTTCGGGTTCACCCCTCCACTTT. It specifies CASSSSSGSPLHF.

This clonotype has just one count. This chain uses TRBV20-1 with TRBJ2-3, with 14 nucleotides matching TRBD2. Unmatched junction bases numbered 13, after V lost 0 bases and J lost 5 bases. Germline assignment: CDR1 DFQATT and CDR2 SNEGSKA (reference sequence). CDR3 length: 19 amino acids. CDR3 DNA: TGCAGTGCTAGAGATGAAGGGACTAGCGGGGGTCCTCGGGGAGATACGCAGTATTTT. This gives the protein CSARDEGTSGGPRGDTQYF.

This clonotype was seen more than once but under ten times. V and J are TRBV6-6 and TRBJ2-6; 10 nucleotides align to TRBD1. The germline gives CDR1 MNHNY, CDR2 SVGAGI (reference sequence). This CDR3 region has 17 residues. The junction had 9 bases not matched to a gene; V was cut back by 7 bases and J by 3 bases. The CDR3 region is CASTSGTGVVGANVLTF. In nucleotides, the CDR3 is TGTGCCAGCACCTCCGGGACAGGGGTTGTTGGGGCCAACGTCCTGACTTTC.

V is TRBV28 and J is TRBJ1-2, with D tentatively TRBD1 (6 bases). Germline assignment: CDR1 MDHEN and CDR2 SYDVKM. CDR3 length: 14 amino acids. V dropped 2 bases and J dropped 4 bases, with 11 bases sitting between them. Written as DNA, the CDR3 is TGTGCCAGCAGTTTAGGCGCAGGGGCCTATGGCTACACCTTC. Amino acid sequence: CASSLGAGAYGYTF.

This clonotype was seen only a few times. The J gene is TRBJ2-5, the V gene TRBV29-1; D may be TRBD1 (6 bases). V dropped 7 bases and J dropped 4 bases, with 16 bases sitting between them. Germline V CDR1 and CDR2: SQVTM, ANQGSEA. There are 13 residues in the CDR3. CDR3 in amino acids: CSAVTGYRETQYF. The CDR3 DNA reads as TGCAGCGCCGTAACAGGGTATCGAGAGACCCAGTACTTC.

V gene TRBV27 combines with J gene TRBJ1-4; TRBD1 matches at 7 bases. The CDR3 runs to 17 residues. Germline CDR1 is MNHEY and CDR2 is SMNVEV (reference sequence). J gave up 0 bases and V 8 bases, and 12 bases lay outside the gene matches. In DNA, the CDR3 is TGTGCCAGCCGATTAACCGGGGACAGAGCAACTAATGAAAAACTGTTTTTT. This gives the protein CASRLTGDRATNEKLFF.

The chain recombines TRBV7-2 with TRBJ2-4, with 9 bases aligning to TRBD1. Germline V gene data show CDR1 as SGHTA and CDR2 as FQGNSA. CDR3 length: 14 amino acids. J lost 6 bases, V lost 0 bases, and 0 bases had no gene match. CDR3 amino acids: CASSLAGQGNIQYF. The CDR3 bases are TGTGCCAGCAGCTTAGCGGGACAGGGAAACATTCAGTACTTC.

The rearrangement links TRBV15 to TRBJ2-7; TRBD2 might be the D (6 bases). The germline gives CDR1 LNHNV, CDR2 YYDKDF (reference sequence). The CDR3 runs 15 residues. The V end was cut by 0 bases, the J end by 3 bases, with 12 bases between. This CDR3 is CATSRDPGLHYEQYF. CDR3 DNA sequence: TGTGCCACCAGCAGAGATCCGGGACTCCACTACGAGCAGTACTTC. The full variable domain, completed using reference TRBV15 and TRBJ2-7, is DAMVIQNPRYQVTQFGKPVTLSCSQTLNHNVMYWYQQKSSQAPKLLFHYYDKDFNNEADTPDNFQSRRPNTSFCFLDIRSPGLGDTAMYLCATSRDPGLHYEQYFGPGTRLTVT.

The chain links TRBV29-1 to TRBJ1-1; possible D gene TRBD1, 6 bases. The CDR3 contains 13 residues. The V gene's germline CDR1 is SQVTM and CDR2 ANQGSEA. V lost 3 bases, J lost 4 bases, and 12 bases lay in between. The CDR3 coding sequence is TGCAGCGTTGAGGGGGGGGCTGGCACTGAAGCTTTCTTT. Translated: CSVEGGAGTEAFF.

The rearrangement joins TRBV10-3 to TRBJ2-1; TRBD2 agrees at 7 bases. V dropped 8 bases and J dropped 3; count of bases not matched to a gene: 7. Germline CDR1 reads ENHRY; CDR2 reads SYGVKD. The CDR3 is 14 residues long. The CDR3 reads CAIEREGSYNEQFF. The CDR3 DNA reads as TGTGCCATCGAGAGGGAGGGCAGCTACAATGAGCAGTTCTTC.

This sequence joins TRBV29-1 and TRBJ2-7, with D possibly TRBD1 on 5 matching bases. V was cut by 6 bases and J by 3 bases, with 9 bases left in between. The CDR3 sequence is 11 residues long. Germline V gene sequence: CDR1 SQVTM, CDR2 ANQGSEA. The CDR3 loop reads CSVEQGYEQYF. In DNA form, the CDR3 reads TGCAGCGTGGAGCAGGGCTACGAGCAGTACTTC.

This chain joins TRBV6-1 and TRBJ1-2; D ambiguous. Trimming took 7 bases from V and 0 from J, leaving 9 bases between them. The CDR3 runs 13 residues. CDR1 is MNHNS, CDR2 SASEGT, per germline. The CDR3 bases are TGTGCCAGCATTGATGCGACTAACTATGGCTACACCTTC. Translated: CASIDATNYGYTF.

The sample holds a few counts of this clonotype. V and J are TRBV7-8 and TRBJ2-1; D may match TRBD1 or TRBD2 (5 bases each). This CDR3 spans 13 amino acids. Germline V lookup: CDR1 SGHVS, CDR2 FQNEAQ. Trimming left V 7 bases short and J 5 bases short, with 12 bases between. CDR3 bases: TGTGCCAGCAACTCCGGGACCAACAATGAGCAGTTCTTC. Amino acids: CASNSGTNNEQFF. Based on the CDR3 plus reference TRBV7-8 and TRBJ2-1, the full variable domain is GAGVSQSPRYKVAKRGQDVALRCDPISGHVSLFWYQQALGQGPEFLTYFQNEAQLDKSGLPSDRFFAERPEGSVSTLKIQRTQQEDSAVYLCASNSGTNNEQFFGPGTRLTVL.

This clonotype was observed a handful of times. The CDR3 is CASSLVPSGTEAFF. The CDR3 bases are TGCGCCAGCAGCTTGGTCCCGAGTGGCACTGAAGCTTTCTTT. V is TRBV5-1 and J is TRBJ1-1, with D unclear. Trimming removed 0 bases at V and 4 bases at J, with 10 bases between. Germline V gene lookup returns CDR1 SGHRS and CDR2 YFSETQ. This CDR3 has 14 amino acids.

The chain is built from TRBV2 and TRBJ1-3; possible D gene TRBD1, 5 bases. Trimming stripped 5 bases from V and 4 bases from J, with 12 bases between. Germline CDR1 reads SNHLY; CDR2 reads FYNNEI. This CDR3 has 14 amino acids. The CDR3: CASSPGTRGNTIYF. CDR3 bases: TGTGCCAGCAGTCCCGGGACTCGCGGAAACACCATATATTTT.

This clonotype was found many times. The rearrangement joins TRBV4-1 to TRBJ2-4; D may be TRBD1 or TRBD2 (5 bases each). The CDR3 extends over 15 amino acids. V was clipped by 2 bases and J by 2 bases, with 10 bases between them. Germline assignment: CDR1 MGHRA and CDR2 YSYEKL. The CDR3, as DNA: TGCGCCAGCAGCCAATCCCCGGGACCCAAAAACATTCAGTACTTC. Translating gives CASSQSPGPKNIQYF.